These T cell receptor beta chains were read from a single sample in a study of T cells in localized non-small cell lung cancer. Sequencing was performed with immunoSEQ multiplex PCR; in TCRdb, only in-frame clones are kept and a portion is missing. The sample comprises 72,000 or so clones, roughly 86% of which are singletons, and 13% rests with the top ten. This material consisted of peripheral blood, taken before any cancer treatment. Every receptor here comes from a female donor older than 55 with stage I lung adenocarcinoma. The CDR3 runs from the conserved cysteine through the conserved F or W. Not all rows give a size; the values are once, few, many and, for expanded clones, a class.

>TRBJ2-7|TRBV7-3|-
CASSPGLDSYEQYF
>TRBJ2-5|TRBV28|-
CASSSRGDQETQYF
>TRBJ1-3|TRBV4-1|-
CASSQDFRSSGNTIYF
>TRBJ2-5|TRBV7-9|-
CASSPGQGAFETQYF
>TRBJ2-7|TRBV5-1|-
CASSQGTAEQYF
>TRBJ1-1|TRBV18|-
CASSPTNTEAFF
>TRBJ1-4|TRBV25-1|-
CASHPGRANEKLFF
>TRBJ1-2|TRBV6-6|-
CASRLQGYGYTF
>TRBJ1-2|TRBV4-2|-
CASSPGDYGYTF
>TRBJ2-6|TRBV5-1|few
CASSFSPQGSGANVLTF
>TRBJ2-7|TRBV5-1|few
CASSHGTSGGANEQYF
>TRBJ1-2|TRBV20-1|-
CSASGTEGYTF
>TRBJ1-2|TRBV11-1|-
CASSLEDSNYGYTF
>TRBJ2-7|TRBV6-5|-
CASSSTGPGQGFGQYF
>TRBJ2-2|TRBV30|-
CAWSATSAGELFF
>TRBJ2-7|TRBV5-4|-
CASSPSLARSSYEQYF
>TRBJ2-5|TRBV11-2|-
CASSLSTSAAGWGETQYF
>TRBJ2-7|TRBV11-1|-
CASSLAGSYEQYF
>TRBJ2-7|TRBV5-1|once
CASSDINEQYF
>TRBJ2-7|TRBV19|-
CASSQKVDFSYEQYF
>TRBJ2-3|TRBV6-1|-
CASILDRGSDTQYF
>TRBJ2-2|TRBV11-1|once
CASSSQNYRNGELFF
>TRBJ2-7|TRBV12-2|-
CASPRGALSFTYEQYF
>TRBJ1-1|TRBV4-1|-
CASSRGRGTEAFF
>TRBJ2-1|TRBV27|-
CASSSLGVYNEQFF
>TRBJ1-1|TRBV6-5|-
CASSYLQGAKGTEAFF
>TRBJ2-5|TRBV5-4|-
CASSPVGREETQYF
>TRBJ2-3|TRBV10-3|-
CAISELGTDTQYF
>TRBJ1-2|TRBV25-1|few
CASSELGSGTGKYGYTF
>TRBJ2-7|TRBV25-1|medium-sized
CASSAGTGGEQYF
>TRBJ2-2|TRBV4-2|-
CASSQGLAGGEHRELFF
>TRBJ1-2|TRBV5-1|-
CASSLAVGYTF
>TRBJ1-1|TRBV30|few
CAWSEQGFTEAFF
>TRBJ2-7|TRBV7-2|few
CASSLVMGKNYEQYF
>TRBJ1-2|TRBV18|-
CASSPRQGADYGYTF
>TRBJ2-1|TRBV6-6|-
CASGVTWTNGNEQFF
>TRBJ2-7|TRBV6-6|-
CASSGLAVDEQYF
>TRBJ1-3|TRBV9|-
CASSVEAAASGNTIYF
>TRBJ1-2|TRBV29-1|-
CSVAAPQGYTF
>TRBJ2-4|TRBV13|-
CASSLHEGADQNIQYF
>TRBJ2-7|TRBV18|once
CASSPRGGGYEQYF
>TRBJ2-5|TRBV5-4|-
CASSTSGSQETQYF
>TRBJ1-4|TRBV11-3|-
CASSSFTNGEKLFF
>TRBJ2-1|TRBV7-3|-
CASSLREVDEQFF
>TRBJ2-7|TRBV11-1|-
CASSLETGASYEQYF
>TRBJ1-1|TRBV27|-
CASSPRDRAATEAFF
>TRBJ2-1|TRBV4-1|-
CASSQDQREQFF
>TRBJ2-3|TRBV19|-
CASSPTGGFTDTQYF
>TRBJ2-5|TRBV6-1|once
CASSASGGGGTQYF
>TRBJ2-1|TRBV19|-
CASRTGYSYNEQFF
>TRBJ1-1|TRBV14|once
CASSLGGQAFF
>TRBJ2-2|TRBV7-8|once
CASSLGGWNTGELFF
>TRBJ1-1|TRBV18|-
CASSPNGGNTEAFF